The next 12 T cell receptor beta chains were all read from a single sample in a study of cytomegalovirus exposure and HLA in healthy donors. In the PCR, 60 Vbeta and 13 Jbeta primers were used. Sequencing used immunoSEQ multiplex PCR; TCRdb keeps in-frame clones, though not all of them. This table holds some 120,000 clones, 80% found once. The sample comprised PBMCs. The receptors were sampled from a male donor in good health and CMV-seronegative.

The gene calls are TRBV5-6 and TRBJ2-4, with TRBD2 matching 8 bases. After removal of 1 base from V and 7 bases from J, the junction contained 4 bases not matched to a gene. The CDR3 sequence is 14 residues long. Germline CDR1 is SGHDT and CDR2 is YYEEEE. The CDR3 loop reads CASSLFSGTNIQYF. In DNA form, the CDR3 reads TGTGCCAGCAGCTTGTTTAGCGGGACGAACATTCAGTACTTC.

The V gene is TRBV10-1, the J gene TRBJ2-1; no firm D call. The V end was cut by 0 bases, the J end by 5 bases, with 8 bases between. Germline CDR1 is WNHNN and CDR2 is SYGVQD (reference sequence). The length of the CDR3 is 14 residues. This CDR3 reads CASSESRVNNEQFF. The DNA for the CDR3 is TGCGCCAGCAGTGAGTCGAGAGTTAACAATGAGCAGTTCTTC.

V and J are TRBV19 and TRBJ1-1; 9 bases line up with TRBD1. This CDR3 spans 14 amino acids. V was pared by 6 bases and J by 4 bases, with 6 bases of the junction left unmatched. Germline V gene data show CDR1 as LNHDA and CDR2 as SQIVND (reference sequence). CDR3 nucleotide sequence: TGTGCCAGTAGAACTCCGGGACAGGGCACTGAAGCTTTCTTT. Protein sequence: CASRTPGQGTEAFF.

The genes are TRBV6-5 and TRBJ1-4, with 10 bases fitting TRBD1. In germline, CDR1 is MNHEY, CDR2 SVGAGI. The V and J ends lost 2 bases and 6 bases, in that order; junction bases with no gene match: 6. The CDR3 runs to 16 residues. The CDR3 is CASSYASGTGDEKLFF. CDR3 in DNA: TGTGCCAGCAGTTACGCGTCCGGGACAGGGGATGAAAAACTGTTTTTT.

The rearrangement links TRBV5-8 to TRBJ2-7; D perhaps matches TRBD1 (5 bases). Deletions cut 4 bases from V and 10 bases from J, with 9 bases between. This CDR3 spans 10 amino acids. The germline gives CDR1 SGHTS, CDR2 YDEGEE. In DNA form, the CDR3 reads TGTGCCAGCAGCACCAGGGTACAGTACTTC. Translated, it gives CASSTRVQYF.

The chain is built from TRBV29-1 and TRBJ2-7; 9 nucleotides line up with TRBD2. J was trimmed by 3 bases and V by 6 bases; bases with no gene match: 21. CDR3 length: 18 amino acids. The V gene's germline CDR1 is SQVTM and CDR2 ANQGSEA. The chain's CDR3 is CSVPLLAGQRTFYYEQYF. The CDR3 nucleotides read TGCAGCGTCCCCCTGCTAGCGGGACAGAGAACCTTCTACTACGAGCAGTACTTC.

The J gene is TRBJ2-3, the V gene TRBV5-1, with D perhaps TRBD1 (5 bases). The CDR3 loop spans 14 amino acids. CDR1 is SGHRS and CDR2 is YFSETQ in the germline V gene. V was cut by 2 bases and J by 4 bases, with 11 bases left in between. As DNA, the CDR3 is TGCGCCAGCAGCTTATCCCCAGGGCCAGATACGCAGTATTTT. Its translation is CASSLSPGPDTQYF.

This rearrangement joins TRBV11-2 to TRBJ2-1; 12 bases fit TRBD2. CDR1 is SGHAT, CDR2 FQNNGV, per germline. CDR3 length equals 16 residues. Trimming at V came to 3 bases and at J to 5 bases, leaving 5 bases not matched to a gene. The CDR3 reads CASSFAPSGRDNEQFF. The CDR3 bases are TGTGCCAGCAGCTTTGCGCCTAGCGGGAGGGACAATGAGCAGTTCTTC. Full variable domain (rest looked up from reference TRBV11-2 and TRBJ2-1): EAGVAQSPRYKIIEKRQSVAFWCNPISGHATLYWYQQILGQGPKLLIQFQNNGVVDDSQLPKDRFSAERLKGVDSTLKIQPAKLEDSAVYLCASSFAPSGRDNEQFFGPGTRLTVL.

This sequence joins TRBV2 and TRBJ1-4; 9 bases agree with TRBD1. Germline trimming cut 8 bases from V and 8 bases from J; bases unmatched to any gene: 15. Germline loops: CDR1 SNHLY, CDR2 FYNNEI. The CDR3 covers 16 residues. CDR3 nucleotides: TGTGCCAGCCGTAGGAGTTTTTGGGACAGGGAGGAAAAACTGTTTTTT. This gives the protein CASRRSFWDREEKLFF.

The rearrangement uses TRBV10-1 and TRBJ1-4; 8 bases map to TRBD1. Looked up from germline, CDR1 is WNHNN and CDR2 is SYGVQD (reference sequence). Germline trimming cut 8 bases from V and 8 bases from J; bases unmatched to any gene: 4. CDR3 length: 12 residues. CDR3 protein: CASGQGDEKLFF. CDR3 bases: TGCGCCAGCGGACAGGGCGACGAAAAACTGTTTTTT.

This rearrangement joins TRBV2 to TRBJ2-3; D perhaps matches TRBD1 (7 bases). The CDR3 covers 15 residues. V was pared by 9 bases and J by 1 base, with 17 bases between. Germline V gives CDR1 SNHLY, CDR2 FYNNEI. The CDR3 spells CAREIDREGTDTQYF. CDR3 DNA: TGTGCCAGGGAGATAGACAGGGAGGGCACAGATACGCAGTATTTT.

This rearrangement joins TRBV30 to TRBJ2-5, with D maybe TRBD1 (6 bases). The J call may be mistaken, given a closer DNA end match to TRBJ2-7. The CDR3 consists of 14 residues. Per germline, CDR1 GTSNPN and CDR2 SVGIG (reference sequence). The CDR3 DNA follows: TGTGCCTGGAGTTTACAAGGGACAAGCTACGAGCAGTACTTC. Its translation: CAWSLQGTSYEQYF.